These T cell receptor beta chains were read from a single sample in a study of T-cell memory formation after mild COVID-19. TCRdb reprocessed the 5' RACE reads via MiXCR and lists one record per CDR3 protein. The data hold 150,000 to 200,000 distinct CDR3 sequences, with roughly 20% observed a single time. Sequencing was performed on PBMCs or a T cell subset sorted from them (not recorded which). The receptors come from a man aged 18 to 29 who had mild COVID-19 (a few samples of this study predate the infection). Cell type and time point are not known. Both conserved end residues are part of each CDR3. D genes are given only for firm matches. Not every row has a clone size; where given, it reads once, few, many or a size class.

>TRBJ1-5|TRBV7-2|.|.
TGTGCCAGCAGCGTAATTGCGGGAAATCAGCCCCAGCATTTT
CASSVIAGNQPQHF
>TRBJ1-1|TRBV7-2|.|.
TGTGCCAGCAGCCCCTATAACTGGGGATCATACACTGAAGCTTTCTTT
CASSPYNWGSYTEAFF
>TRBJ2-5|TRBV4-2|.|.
TGTGCCAGCAGCCAAGATAGGCTGGCATACCAAGAGACCCAGTACTTC
CASSQDRLAYQETQYF
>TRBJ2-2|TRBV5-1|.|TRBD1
TGCGCCAGCAGCGCACAGGGGGCCGGGGAGCTGTTTTTT
CASSAQGAGELFF
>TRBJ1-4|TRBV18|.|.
TGTGCCAGCTCGCGGAGGGATAATGAAAAACTGTTTTTT
CASSRRDNEKLFF
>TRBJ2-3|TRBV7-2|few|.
TGTGCCAGCAGCTTCTCCCGGGCCGGCACAGATACGCAGTATTTT
CASSFSRAGTDTQYF
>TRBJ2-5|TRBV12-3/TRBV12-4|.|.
TGTGCCAGCAGCATAGGGGGAGGGTACCAAGAGACCCAGTACTTC
CASSIGGGYQETQYF
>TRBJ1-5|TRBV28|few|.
TGTGCCAGCAGTCCCGAAACTATAAGCAATCAGCCCCAGCATTTT
CASSPETISNQPQHF
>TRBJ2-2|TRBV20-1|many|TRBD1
TGCAGTGCAGCCGACAGGGGCAACACCGGGGAGCTGTTTTTT
CSAADRGNTGELFF
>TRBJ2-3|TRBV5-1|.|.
TGCGCCAGCAGACGAAGTCCTGGCACAGATACGCAGTATTTT
CASRRSPGTDTQYF
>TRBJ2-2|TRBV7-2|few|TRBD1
TGTGCCAGCAGCGCCGGGGCAGGGGGACGGGTGGAGCTGTTTTTT
CASSAGAGGRVELFF
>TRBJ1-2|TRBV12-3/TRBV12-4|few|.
TGTGCCAGCAGTTTAGTCAGGACAGGCTACACCTTC
CASSLVRTGYTF
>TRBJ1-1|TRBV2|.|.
TGTGCCAGTACCGAGGACGGTCCTGAAGCTTTCTTT
CASTEDGPEAFF
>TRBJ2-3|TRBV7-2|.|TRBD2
TGTGCCAGTTTCGTGGGGGGGGTGGATACGCAGTATTTT
CASFVGGVDTQYF
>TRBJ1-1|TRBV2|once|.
TGTGCCAGCGGAGGATATGGGACTGAAGCTTTCTTT
CASGGYGTEAFF
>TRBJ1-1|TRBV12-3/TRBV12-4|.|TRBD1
TGTGCCAGCAGTACCTTCACAGGGGCTGGCTCGCCTTTCTTT
CASSTFTGAGSPFF
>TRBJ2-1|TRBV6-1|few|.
TGTGCCAGCAGTTTCTCGACTGGCAATGAGCAGTTCTTC
CASSFSTGNEQFF
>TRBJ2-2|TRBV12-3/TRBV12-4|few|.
TGTGCCAGCAGTTTTCTATCATACCCCACCGGGGAGCTGTTTTTT
CASSFLSYPTGELFF
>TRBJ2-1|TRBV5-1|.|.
TGCGCCAGCAGCTTGGGGGGGGCGCAGGATGAGCAGTTCTTC
CASSLGGAQDEQFF
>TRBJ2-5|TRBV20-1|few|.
TGCAGTGCTAGAGAGGAGGACAGCTTACAAGAGACCCAGTACTTC
CSAREEDSLQETQYF
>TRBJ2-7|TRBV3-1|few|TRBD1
TGTGCCAGCAGCGGAACAGGGGGCTACGAGCAGTACTTC
CASSGTGGYEQYF
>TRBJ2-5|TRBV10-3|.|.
TGTGCCATCAAGGACCAGCGGGGAGGGGGAGAGACCCAGTACTTC
CAIKDQRGGGETQYF
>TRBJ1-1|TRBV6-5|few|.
TGTGCCAGTCGTGGGGCTTATACTGAAGCTTTCTTT
CASRGAYTEAFF
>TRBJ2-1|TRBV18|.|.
TGTGCCAGCTCACCGGGGAGTAGGAGGGATGAGCAGTTCTTC
CASSPGSRRDEQFF
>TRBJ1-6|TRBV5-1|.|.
TGCGCCAGCAGCTTGGCGGGGGGGAACAATTCACCCCTCCACTTT
CASSLAGGNNSPLHF
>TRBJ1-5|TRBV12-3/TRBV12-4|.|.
TGTGCCAGCAGTTTGATGGCCGGGGGTCAGCCCCAGCATTTT
CASSLMAGGQPQHF
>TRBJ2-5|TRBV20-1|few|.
TGCAGTGGCCGGGGGGCCCAAGAGACCCAGTACTTC
CSGRGAQETQYF
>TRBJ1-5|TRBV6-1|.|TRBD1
TGTGCCGGCAGGACAGGAGCCAATCAGCCCCAGCATTTT
CAGRTGANQPQHF
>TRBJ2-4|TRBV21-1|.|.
TGTGCCAGCAGCAAGGGAGGGACAGCGGGGAACATTCAGTACTTC
CASSKGGTAGNIQYF
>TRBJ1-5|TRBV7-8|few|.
TGTGCCAGCAGCCGACGTACGAATCAGCCCCAGCATTTT
CASSRRTNQPQHF
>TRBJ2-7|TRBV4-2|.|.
TGTGCCAGCAGCCTAGATCGTAGCGAGCAGTACTTC
CASSLDRSEQYF
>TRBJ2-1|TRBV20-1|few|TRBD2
TGCAGTGCTAGACCGGGACTAGCGGGGGGAAGCGAGCAGTTCTTC
CSARPGLAGGSEQFF
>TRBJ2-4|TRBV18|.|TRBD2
TGTGCCAGCTCACCACAAGCGGGGGGTACGAAAAACATTCAGTACTTC
CASSPQAGGTKNIQYF
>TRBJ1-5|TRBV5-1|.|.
TGCGCCAGCAGCCCGGACAGACCCAATCAGCCCCAGCATTTT
CASSPDRPNQPQHF
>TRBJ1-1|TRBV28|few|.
TGTGCCAGCAGGCCCCAGCCGGACACTGAAGCTTTCTTT
CASRPQPDTEAFF
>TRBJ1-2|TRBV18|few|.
TGTGCCAGCTCACCGCAGGCTGATGGCTACACCTTC
CASSPQADGYTF
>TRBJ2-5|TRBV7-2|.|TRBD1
TGTGCCAGCAGCTACGGACAGGGTATAGGGGAGACCCAGTACTTC
CASSYGQGIGETQYF
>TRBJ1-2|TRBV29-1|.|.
TGCAGCGCGCCCAGGGTAGCTGGTGGCTACACCTTC
CSAPRVAGGYTF
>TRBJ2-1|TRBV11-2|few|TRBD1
TGTGCCAGCAGCCTGCTACAGGGGAGCACCTACAATGAGCAGTTCTTC
CASSLLQGSTYNEQFF
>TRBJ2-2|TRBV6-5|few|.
TGTGCCAGCAGTTACCCGCCGGGGACCGGGGAGCTGTTTTTT
CASSYPPGTGELFF
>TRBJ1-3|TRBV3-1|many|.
TGTGCCAGCAGCCAAGGCATAGGGGGGAGTGGAAACACCATATATTTT
CASSQGIGGSGNTIYF
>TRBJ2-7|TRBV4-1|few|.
TGCGCCAGCAGCCAAGATCCGGTAACTGGGCAGTACTTC
CASSQDPVTGQYF
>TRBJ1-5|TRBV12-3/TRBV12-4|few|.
TGTGCCAGCAGGGAGGGGGTTGACAATCAGCCCCAGCATTTT
CASREGVDNQPQHF
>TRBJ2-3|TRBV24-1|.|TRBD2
TGTGCCACCAGTGAGACTAGCGGGGGAAGCACAGATACGCAGTATTTT
CATSETSGGSTDTQYF
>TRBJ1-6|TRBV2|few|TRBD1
TGTGCCAGCAGTGAACCATCAGGGGGTAGTAATTCACCCCTCCACTTT
CASSEPSGGSNSPLHF
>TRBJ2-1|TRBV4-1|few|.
TGCGCCAGCAGCCATCTAACCACAACCTACAATGAGCAGTTCTTC
CASSHLTTTYNEQFF
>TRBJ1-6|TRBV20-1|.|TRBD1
TGCAGTGCTAGAGGAGGGGGCCCTACCGATTCACCCCTCCACTTT
CSARGGGPTDSPLHF
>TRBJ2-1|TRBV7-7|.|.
TGTGCTAGCAGCCCCGGCGCCGGGGAGCAGTTCTTC
CASSPGAGEQFF
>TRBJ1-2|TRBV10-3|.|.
TGTGCCATCAGTGGAACAGGGTTCTATGGCTACACCTTC
CAISGTGFYGYTF
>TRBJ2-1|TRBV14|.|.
TGTGCCAGCAGTCAGCCATCTTCCTACAATGAGCAGTTCTTC
CASSQPSSYNEQFF